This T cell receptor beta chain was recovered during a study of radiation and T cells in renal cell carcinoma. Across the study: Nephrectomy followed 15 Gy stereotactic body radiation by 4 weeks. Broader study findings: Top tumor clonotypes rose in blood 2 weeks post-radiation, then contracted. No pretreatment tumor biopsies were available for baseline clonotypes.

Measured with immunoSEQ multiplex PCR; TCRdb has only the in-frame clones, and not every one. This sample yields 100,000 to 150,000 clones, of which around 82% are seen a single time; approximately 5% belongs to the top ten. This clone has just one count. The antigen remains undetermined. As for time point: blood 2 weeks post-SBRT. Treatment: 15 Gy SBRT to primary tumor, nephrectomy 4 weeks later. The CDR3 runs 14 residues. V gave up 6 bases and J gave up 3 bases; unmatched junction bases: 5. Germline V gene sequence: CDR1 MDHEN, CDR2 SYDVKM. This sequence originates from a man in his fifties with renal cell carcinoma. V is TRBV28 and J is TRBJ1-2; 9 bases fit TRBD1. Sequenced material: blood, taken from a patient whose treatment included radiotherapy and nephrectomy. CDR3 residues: CASRPDRGYYGYTF. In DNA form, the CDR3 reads TGTGCCAGCAGACCGGACAGGGGATACTATGGCTACACCTTC.